These T cell receptor beta chains were read from a single sample in a study of blood T cells in healthy people across ages. One entry per CDR3 protein results from TCRdb running MiXCR on the 5' RACE reads. The sample lists hundreds of thousands of distinct CDR3 sequences, 58% occurring once. The sample consisted of blood. These receptor sequences come from a man younger than 40 in good health. Both conserved end residues are part of each CDR3. Some rows have no size entry. The others give once, few or many, or a class for an expanded clone.

CDR3aa: CASSRSGSLYEQYF
abundance: -
j_gene: TRBJ2-7
v_gene: TRBV7-9

CDR3aa: CAWRVQGRGANVLTF
abundance: -
j_gene: TRBJ2-6
v_gene: TRBV30

CDR3aa: CASRVQDFYGYTF
abundance: -
j_gene: TRBJ1-2
v_gene: TRBV6-2/TRBV6-3

CDR3aa: CASSPWAADTQYF
abundance: -
j_gene: TRBJ2-3
v_gene: TRBV5-1

CDR3aa: CASSPPQSGTGINEQFF
abundance: -
j_gene: TRBJ2-1
v_gene: TRBV11-1

CDR3aa: CASSYAREGTNNQPQHF
abundance: -
j_gene: TRBJ1-5
v_gene: TRBV6-2/TRBV6-3

CDR3aa: CASSLENTQYF
abundance: few
j_gene: TRBJ2-3
v_gene: TRBV12-3/TRBV12-4

CDR3aa: CASSSAGTGKKQFF
abundance: -
j_gene: TRBJ2-1
v_gene: TRBV7-2

CDR3aa: CASSHRTVFPGELFF
abundance: -
j_gene: TRBJ2-2
v_gene: TRBV11-1

CDR3aa: CASSLHTGTGTPYEQYF
abundance: -
j_gene: TRBJ2-7
v_gene: TRBV10-2

CDR3aa: CASSWGTEFSYEQYF
abundance: -
j_gene: TRBJ2-7
v_gene: TRBV5-1

CDR3aa: CASSPRGASGSTDTQYF
abundance: -
j_gene: TRBJ2-3
v_gene: TRBV9

CDR3aa: CASSLIQRMNEKLFF
abundance: -
j_gene: TRBJ1-4
v_gene: TRBV7-8

CDR3aa: CASSFGVVEQYF
abundance: -
j_gene: TRBJ2-7
v_gene: TRBV7-2

CDR3aa: CASSPGTSGAEQFF
abundance: -
j_gene: TRBJ2-1
v_gene: TRBV5-6

CDR3aa: CASSPGHQETQYF
abundance: many
j_gene: TRBJ2-5
v_gene: TRBV5-1

CDR3aa: CASRGSEQYF
abundance: -
j_gene: -
v_gene: TRBV2

CDR3aa: CASSVQGFVSYEQYF
abundance: once
j_gene: TRBJ2-7
v_gene: TRBV7-2

CDR3aa: CASRGTGRVYEQYF
abundance: -
j_gene: TRBJ2-7
v_gene: TRBV28

CDR3aa: CAISESKGSGEKLFF
abundance: -
j_gene: TRBJ1-4
v_gene: TRBV10-3

CDR3aa: CASSPRRTSGFNEQFF
abundance: -
j_gene: TRBJ2-1
v_gene: TRBV7-9

CDR3aa: CASSALAGGRQETQYF
abundance: -
j_gene: TRBJ2-5
v_gene: TRBV2

CDR3aa: CASNPGTYSYEQYF
abundance: -
j_gene: TRBJ2-7
v_gene: TRBV19

CDR3aa: CASSLAEGRSYNEQYF
abundance: once
j_gene: TRBJ2-5
v_gene: TRBV5-1

CDR3aa: CASSLQSTDTQYF
abundance: -
j_gene: TRBJ2-3
v_gene: TRBV11-1

CDR3aa: CSARSQGTGSPLHF
abundance: -
j_gene: TRBJ1-6
v_gene: TRBV20-1

CDR3aa: CASSAASGGTGFYYGYTF
abundance: once
j_gene: TRBJ1-2
v_gene: TRBV13